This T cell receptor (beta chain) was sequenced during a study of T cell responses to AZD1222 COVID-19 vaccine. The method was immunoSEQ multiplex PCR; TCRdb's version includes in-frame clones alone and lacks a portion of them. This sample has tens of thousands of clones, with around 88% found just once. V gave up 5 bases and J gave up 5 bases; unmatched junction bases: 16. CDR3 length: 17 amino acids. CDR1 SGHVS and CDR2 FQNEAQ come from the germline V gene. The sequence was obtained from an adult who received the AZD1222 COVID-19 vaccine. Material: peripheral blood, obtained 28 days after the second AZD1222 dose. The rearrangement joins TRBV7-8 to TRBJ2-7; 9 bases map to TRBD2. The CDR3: CASSRQSSGGSWHEQYF. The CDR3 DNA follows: TGTGCCAGCAGCCGTCAAAGTAGCGGGGGTTCTTGGCACGAGCAGTACTTC.